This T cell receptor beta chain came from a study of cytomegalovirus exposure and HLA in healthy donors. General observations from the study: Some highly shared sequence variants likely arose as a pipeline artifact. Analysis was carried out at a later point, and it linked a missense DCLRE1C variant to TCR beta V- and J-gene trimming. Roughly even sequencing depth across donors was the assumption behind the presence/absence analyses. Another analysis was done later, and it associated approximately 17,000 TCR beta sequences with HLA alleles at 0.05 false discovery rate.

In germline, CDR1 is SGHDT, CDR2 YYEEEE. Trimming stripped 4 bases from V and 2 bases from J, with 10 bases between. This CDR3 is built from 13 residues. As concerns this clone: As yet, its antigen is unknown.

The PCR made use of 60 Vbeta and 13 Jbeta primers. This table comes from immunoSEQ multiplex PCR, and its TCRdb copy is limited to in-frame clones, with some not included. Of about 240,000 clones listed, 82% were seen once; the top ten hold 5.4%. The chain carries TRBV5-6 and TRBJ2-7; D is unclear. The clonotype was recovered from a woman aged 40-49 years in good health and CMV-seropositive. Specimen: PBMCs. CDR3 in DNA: TGTGCCAGCAGCCAGGTTTCTACCTACGAGCAGTACTTC. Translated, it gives CASSQVSTYEQYF. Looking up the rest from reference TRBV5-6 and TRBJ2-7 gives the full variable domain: DAGVTQSPTHLIKTRGQQVTLRCSPKSGHDTVSWYQQALGQGPQFIFQYYEEEERQRGNFPDRFSGHQFPNYSSELNVNALLLGDSALYLCASSQVSTYEQYFGPGTRLTVT.